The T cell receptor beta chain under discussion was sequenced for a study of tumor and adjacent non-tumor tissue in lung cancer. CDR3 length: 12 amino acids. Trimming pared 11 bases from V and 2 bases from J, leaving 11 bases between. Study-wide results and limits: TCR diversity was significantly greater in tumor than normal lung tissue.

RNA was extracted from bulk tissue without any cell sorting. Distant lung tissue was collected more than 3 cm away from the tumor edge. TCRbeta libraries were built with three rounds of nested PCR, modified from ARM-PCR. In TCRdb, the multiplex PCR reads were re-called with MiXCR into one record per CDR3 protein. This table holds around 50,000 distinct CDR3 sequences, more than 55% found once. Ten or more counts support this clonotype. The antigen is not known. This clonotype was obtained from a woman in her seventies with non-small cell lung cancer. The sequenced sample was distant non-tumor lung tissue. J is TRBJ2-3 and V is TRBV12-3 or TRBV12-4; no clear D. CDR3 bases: TGTGCCGCCTCCGGAACCACAGATACGCAGTATTTT. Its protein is CAASGTTDTQYF.